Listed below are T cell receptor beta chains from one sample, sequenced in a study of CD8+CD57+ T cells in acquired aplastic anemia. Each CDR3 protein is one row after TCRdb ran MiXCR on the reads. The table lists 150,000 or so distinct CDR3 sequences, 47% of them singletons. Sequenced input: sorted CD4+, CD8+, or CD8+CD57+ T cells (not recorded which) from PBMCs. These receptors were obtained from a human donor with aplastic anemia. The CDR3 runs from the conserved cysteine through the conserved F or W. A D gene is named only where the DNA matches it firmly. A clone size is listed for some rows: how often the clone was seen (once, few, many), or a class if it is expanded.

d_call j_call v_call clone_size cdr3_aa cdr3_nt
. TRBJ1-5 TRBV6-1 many CASGPRASQPQHF TGTGCCAGCGGACCCCGGGCCTCCCAGCCCCAGCATTTT
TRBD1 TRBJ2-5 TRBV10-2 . CASGDSQETQYF TGCGCCAGCGGGGACAGCCAAGAGACCCAGTACTTC
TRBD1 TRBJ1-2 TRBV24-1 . CATSARTGGVDGYTF TGTGCCACCAGTGCGAGGACAGGGGGCGTCGATGGCTACACCTTC
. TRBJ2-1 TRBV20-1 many CSASPIKRTYNEQFF TGCAGTGCTAGCCCAATCAAGAGGACCTACAATGAGCAGTTCTTC
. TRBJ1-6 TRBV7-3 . CASGPTGQSTLHF TGTGCCAGCGGCCCAACAGGGCAGTCCACCCTCCACTTT
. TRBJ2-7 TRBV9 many CASSVEGGPGARRYF TGTGCCAGCAGCGTAGAGGGGGGCCCCGGGGCCCGACGGTACTTC
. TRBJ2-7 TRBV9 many CASSVGLGGHVPYEQYF TGTGCCAGCAGCGTTGGTCTCGGGGGACATGTCCCCTACGAGCAGTACTTC
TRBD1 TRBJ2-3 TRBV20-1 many CSARRQGSDTQYF TGCAGTGCTAGAAGACAGGGGTCAGATACGCAGTATTTT
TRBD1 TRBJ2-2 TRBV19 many CASSMGPGQGVRANTGELFF TGTGCCAGTAGTATGGGGCCGGGACAGGGGGTCCGCGCGAACACCGGGGAGCTGTTTTTT
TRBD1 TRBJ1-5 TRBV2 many CASSEDRGDQPQHF TGTGCCAGCAGTGAGGACAGGGGGGATCAGCCCCAGCATTTT
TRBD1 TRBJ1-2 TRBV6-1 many CASRTTSGTGRSGYTF TGTGCCAGCAGAACCACCTCCGGGACAGGGCGTTCTGGCTACACCTTC
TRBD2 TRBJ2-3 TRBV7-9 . CASSDGLALDTQYF TGTGCCAGCAGCGATGGACTAGCGTTAGATACGCAGTATTTT
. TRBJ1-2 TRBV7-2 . CASSPMLYGYTF TGTGCCAGCAGCCCCATGCTTTATGGCTACACCTTC
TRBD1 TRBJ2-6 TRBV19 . CASSMGTGGANVLTF TGTGCCAGTAGTATGGGGACAGGTGGGGCCAACGTCCTGACTTTC
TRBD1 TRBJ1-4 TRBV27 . CASKRQGASKLFF TGTGCCAGCAAAAGACAGGGGGCATCAAAACTGTTTTTT
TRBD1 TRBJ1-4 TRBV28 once CASSLGTGGPTNEKLFF TGTGCCAGCAGTTTGGGGACAGGGGGCCCGACTAATGAAAAACTGTTTTTT
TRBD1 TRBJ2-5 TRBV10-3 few CAISESGGLQETQYF TGTGCCATCAGTGAGTCAGGGGGCCTTCAAGAGACCCAGTACTTC
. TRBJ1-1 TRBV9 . CASSVYSKMNTEAFF TGTGCCAGCAGCGTATATAGTAAAATGAACACTGAAGCTTTCTTT
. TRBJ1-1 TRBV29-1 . CSVVPGLGGAFF TGCAGCGTCGTACCGGGACTCGGGGGAGCTTTCTTT
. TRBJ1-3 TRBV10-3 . CASVSQVNTIYF TGTGCCTCCGTTAGCCAAGTGAACACCATATATTTT
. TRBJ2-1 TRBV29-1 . CSVEETGTVNEQFF TGCAGCGTTGAGGAAACAGGGACGGTCAATGAGCAGTTCTTC
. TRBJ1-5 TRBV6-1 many CASSENGVGNNQPQHF TGTGCCAGCAGTGAGAATGGGGTTGGGAACAATCAGCCCCAGCATTTT
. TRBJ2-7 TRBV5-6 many CASSLLRWGAGSSYEQYF TGTGCCAGCAGCTTGCTTAGATGGGGCGCCGGAAGCTCCTACGAGCAGTACTTC
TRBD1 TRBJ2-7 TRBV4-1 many CASSQLDRGGYEQYF TGCGCCAGCAGCCAATTGGACAGGGGAGGCTACGAGCAGTACTTC
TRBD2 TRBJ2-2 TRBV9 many CASRTERGGTGELFF TGTGCCAGCCGTACGGAGCGGGGGGGCACCGGGGAGCTGTTTTTT
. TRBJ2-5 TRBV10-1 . CASSESWDGETQYF TGCGCCAGCAGTGAGTCTTGGGACGGGGAGACCCAGTACTTC
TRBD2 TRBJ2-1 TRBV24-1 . CATRRAGETNEQIF TGTGCCACCAGACGGGCGGGAGAAACGAATGAGCAGATCTTC
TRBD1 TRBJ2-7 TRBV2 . CASRTGLTYEQYF TGTGCCAGCAGGACAGGGTTAACCTACGAGCAGTACTTC
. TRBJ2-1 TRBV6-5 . CASSYSQGTEQFF TGTGCCAGCAGTTATTCCCAGGGAACTGAGCAGTTCTTC
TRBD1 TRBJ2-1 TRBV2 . CASRGTAYNEQFF TGTGCCAGCAGAGGGACAGCTTACAATGAGCAGTTCTTC
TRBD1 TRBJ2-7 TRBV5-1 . CASSHGQGAREQYF TGCGCCAGCAGCCACGGACAGGGGGCGCGCGAGCAGTACTTC
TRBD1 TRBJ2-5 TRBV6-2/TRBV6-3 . CASSRQGALQETQYF TGTGCCAGCAGTCGACAGGGGGCCCTCCAAGAGACCCAGTACTTC
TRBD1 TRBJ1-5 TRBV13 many CASSLGQGSNQPQHF TGTGCCAGCAGCTTGGGACAGGGGAGCAATCAGCCCCAGCATTTT
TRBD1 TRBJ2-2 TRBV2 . CASRRQGSGELFF TGTGCCAGCAGGCGACAGGGTTCCGGGGAGCTGTTTTTT
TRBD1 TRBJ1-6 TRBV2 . CASSGQGDNSPLHF TGTGCCAGCTCAGGACAGGGGGATAATTCACCCCTCCACTTT
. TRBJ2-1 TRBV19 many CASGVQGGNEQFF TGTGCCAGTGGCGTCCAGGGCGGGAATGAGCAGTTCTTC
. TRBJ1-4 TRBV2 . CASSPYGATNEKLFF TGTGCCAGCAGTCCCTACGGTGCAACTAATGAAAAACTGTTTTTT
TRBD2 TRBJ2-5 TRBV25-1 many CASSADPLAGQETQYF TGTGCCAGCAGTGCCGACCCACTAGCGGGGCAAGAGACCCAGTACTTC
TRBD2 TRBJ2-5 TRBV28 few CASSSLRDRTSGQETQYF TGTGCCAGCAGTTCCCTCCGGGACCGGACTAGCGGCCAAGAGACCCAGTACTTC
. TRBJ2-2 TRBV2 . CASRAGHTGELFF TGTGCCAGCAGGGCGGGCCACACTGGGGAGCTGTTTTTT
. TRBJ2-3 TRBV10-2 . CASSENRTSRADTQYF TGCGCCAGCAGTGAGAATCGCACTAGCAGGGCAGATACGCAGTATTTT
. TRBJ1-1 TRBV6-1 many CASSEPGTEAFF TGTGCCAGCAGTGAACCCGGGACAGAAGCTTTCTTT
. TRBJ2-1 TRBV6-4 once CASSDDTSSYNEQFF TGTGCCAGCAGTGACGACACGAGCTCCTACAATGAGCAGTTCTTC
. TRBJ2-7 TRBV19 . CASRNRGGSYEQYF TGTGCCAGTAGAAACAGGGGAGGTAGCTACGAGCAGTACTTC
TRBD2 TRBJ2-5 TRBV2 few CASSSLLAGGGTQYF TGTGCCAGCAGTTCACTACTAGCGGGAGGAGGGACCCAGTACTTC
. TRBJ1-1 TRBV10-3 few CAISVDTLNTEAFF TGTGCCATCAGTGTAGACACCTTGAACACTGAAGCTTTCTTT
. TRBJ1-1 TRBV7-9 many CASSLGNGPEAFF TGTGCCAGCAGCTTAGGTAACGGCCCCGAAGCTTTCTTT
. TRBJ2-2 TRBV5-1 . CASSLVFNTGELFF TGCGCCAGCAGCTTAGTTTTCAACACCGGGGAGCTGTTTTTT
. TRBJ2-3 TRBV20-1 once CSAEDPRTDTQYF TGCAGTGCTGAGGATCCGAGGACAGATACGCAGTATTTT
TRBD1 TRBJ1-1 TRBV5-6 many CASSLQGADAEAFF TGTGCCAGCAGCTTGCAGGGGGCGGACGCTGAAGCTTTCTTT
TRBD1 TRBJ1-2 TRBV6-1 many CASQRQGFYGYTF TGTGCCAGCCAGCGACAGGGATTCTATGGCTACACCTTC